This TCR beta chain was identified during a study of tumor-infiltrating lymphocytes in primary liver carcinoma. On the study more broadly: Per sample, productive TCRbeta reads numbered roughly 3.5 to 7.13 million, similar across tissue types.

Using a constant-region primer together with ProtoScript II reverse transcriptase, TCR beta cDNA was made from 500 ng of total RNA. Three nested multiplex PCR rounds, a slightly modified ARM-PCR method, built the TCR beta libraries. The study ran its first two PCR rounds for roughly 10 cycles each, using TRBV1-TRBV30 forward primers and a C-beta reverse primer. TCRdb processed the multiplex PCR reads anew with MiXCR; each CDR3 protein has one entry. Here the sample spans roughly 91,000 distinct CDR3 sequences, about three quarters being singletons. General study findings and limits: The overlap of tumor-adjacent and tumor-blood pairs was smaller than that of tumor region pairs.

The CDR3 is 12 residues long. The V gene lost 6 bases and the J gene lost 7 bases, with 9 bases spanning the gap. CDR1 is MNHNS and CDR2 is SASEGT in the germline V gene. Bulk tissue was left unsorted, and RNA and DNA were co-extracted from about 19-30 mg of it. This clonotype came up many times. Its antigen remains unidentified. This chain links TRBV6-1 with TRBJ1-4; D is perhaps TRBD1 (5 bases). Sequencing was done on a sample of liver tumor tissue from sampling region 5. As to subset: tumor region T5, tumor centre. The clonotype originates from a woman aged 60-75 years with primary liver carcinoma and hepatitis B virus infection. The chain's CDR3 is CASRTTVEKLFF. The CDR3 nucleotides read TGTGCCAGCAGAACGACAGTTGAAAAACTGTTTTTT.